The rows below give T cell receptor beta chains drawn from one sample of a study of shared clonotypes between healthy human individuals. Some clones are missing from TCRdb's copy, which holds only in-frame ones; the method was immunoSEQ multiplex PCR. Altogether approximately 2,300,000 clones are present, just under 95% being singletons, with the ten largest covering roughly 0.34%. Sequenced sample: naive CD4+ T cells from PBMCs. The receptors come from a man aged 18 to 29 in good health. Some clones in this sample may be carry-over from other donors' samples. Both conserved end residues are part of each CDR3. A D gene is named only where the DNA matches it firmly. The size entry is marked missing in some rows and otherwise reads once, few, many or a size class.

clone size	V gene	D gene	J gene	CDR3 DNA	CDR3 protein
-	TRBV6-5	-	TRBJ2-5	TGTGCCAGCACCCGGGACCTCCGGGGAGCCCAGTACTTC	CASTRDLRGAQYF
-	TRBV18	-	TRBJ2-7	TGTGCCAGCTCCACAGGGAGAAACGAGCAGTACTTC	CASSTGRNEQYF
-	TRBV19	TRBD1	TRBJ1-1	TGTGCCAGTAGTATCAAGGGGGCGGGCACTGAAGCTTTCTTT	CASSIKGAGTEAFF
few	TRBV4-3	-	TRBJ1-1	TGCGCCAGCAGCCAAGGGGCACAGCGCTTAAACACTGAAGCTTTCTTT	CASSQGAQRLNTEAFF
-	TRBV9	TRBD2	TRBJ2-3	TGTGCCAGCAGCGTTTCTAGCGGGAGTAGGGATACGCAGTATTTT	CASSVSSGSRDTQYF
-	TRBV5-4	TRBD2	TRBJ2-7	TGTGCCAGCAGCTCGCCGGGACTAGCGGACTACGAGCAGTACTTC	CASSSPGLADYEQYF
once	TRBV5-8	TRBD1	TRBJ1-3	TGTGCCAGCAGCCAAGGGACAGTGAACGGAAACACCATATATTTT	CASSQGTVNGNTIYF
-	TRBV19	TRBD1	TRBJ1-1	TGTGCCAGTATTGGACAGGGGTCCGTCACTGAAGCTTTCTTT	CASIGQGSVTEAFF
-	TRBV27	TRBD1	TRBJ1-2	TGTGCCAGCAGTTCCCCGCACAGGGGCCTGGGCTACACCTTC	CASSSPHRGLGYTF
-	TRBV5-4	TRBD2	TRBJ2-3	TGTGCCAGCAGCCTGGGACTAGCGGGAGTGACAGATACGCAGTATTTT	CASSLGLAGVTDTQYF
-	TRBV19	TRBD2	TRBJ2-3	TGTGCCAGTAATATGCGGGAGTTGGGAGATACGCAGTATTTT	CASNMRELGDTQYF
-	TRBV9	-	TRBJ1-4	TGTGCCAGCAGCCCCATGACAGCAACTAATGAAAAACTGTTTTTT	CASSPMTATNEKLFF
-	TRBV4-1	-	TRBJ2-5	TGCGCCAGCAGCCAAGATCTGGTACGAGAGACCCAGTACTTC	CASSQDLVRETQYF
-	TRBV7-9	TRBD1	TRBJ2-1	TGTGCCAGCAGCTGGGCCCATCCGGGACAGAACAATGAGCAGTTCTTC	CASSWAHPGQNNEQFF
-	TRBV11-3	-	TRBJ1-5	TGTGCCATCCACGACGTAGGGGGGATGCGGTATAGCAATCAGCCCCAGCATTTT	CAIHDVGGMRYSNQPQHF
-	TRBV9	TRBD1	TRBJ1-2	TGTGCCAGCAGCGCCCGGGACAGGGGTCCAATTAGCTATGGCTACACCTTC	CASSARDRGPISYGYTF
-	TRBV20-1	-	TRBJ2-7	TGCAGTGCTAGAGGGGGTTACGAGCAGTACTTC	CSARGGYEQYF
-	TRBV6-6	-	TRBJ2-2	TGTGCCAGCAGTATACAGAGCACCGGGGAGCTGTTTTTT	CASSIQSTGELFF
-	TRBV14	TRBD2	TRBJ2-7	TGTGCCAGCAGCCAAGTGGCAACTAGCGGGAACGAGCAGTACTTC	CASSQVATSGNEQYF
-	TRBV9	-	TRBJ1-1	TGTGCCAGCAGCGAGCTACAGGGGAACACTGAAGCTTTCTTT	CASSELQGNTEAFF
-	TRBV11-2	-	TRBJ2-7	TGTGCCAGCAGCTTAGAGAAGGCATATCGAAAGTACGAGCAGTACTTC	CASSLEKAYRKYEQYF
-	TRBV7-9	-	TRBJ1-4	TGTGCCAGCAGCTCCGCCAGGGCCGGGGAAAAACTGTTTTTT	CASSSARAGEKLFF
-	TRBV4-2	-	TRBJ1-5	TGTGCCAGCAGCCAAGAGGTGTCTTTTGGCAATCAGCCCCAGCATTTT	CASSQEVSFGNQPQHF
-	TRBV5-1	-	TRBJ2-2	TGCGCCAGCAGCTTGAACGCGGGACCAGGCACCGGGGAGCTGTTTTTT	CASSLNAGPGTGELFF
-	TRBV11-2	-	TRBJ2-3	TGTGCCAGCAGCCCCAATACGGGTCCAGATACGCAGTATTTT	CASSPNTGPDTQYF
-	TRBV4-2	-	TRBJ2-7	TGTGCCAGCAGCCCCCGGGTCCAAGACTACGAGCAGTACTTC	CASSPRVQDYEQYF
-	TRBV28	TRBD1	TRBJ2-7	TGTGCCAGCAGTCTATCATCCGGGACAGGGGTTTACGAGCAGTACTTC	CASSLSSGTGVYEQYF
-	TRBV7-9	-	TRBJ1-1	TGTGCCAGCAGCCCGACGCGGACAGAAGCTTTCTTT	CASSPTRTEAFF
-	TRBV5-1	TRBD1	TRBJ2-7	TGCGCCAGCAGCCAGGGGGACAGCTCCTACGAGCAGTACTTC	CASSQGDSSYEQYF
-	TRBV5-1	-	TRBJ1-4	TGCGCCAGCAGCTTGGAACAGCTTAATGAAAAACTGTTTTTT	CASSLEQLNEKLFF
-	TRBV28	TRBD1	TRBJ1-5	TGTGCCAGCAGCAGTACAGGGGGCAGGGGCAATCAGCCCCAGCATTTT	CASSSTGGRGNQPQHF
-	TRBV11-2	-	TRBJ2-7	TGTGCCAGCAGCTCCCCGTATATGCACGAGCAGTACTTC	CASSSPYMHEQYF
once	TRBV28	TRBD1	TRBJ1-5	TGTGCCAGCAGCCAAAAGTGGGGACAGCCGCCTAGCAATCAGCCCCAGCATTTT	CASSQKWGQPPSNQPQHF
-	TRBV5-6	-	TRBJ2-3	TGTGCCAGCAGCTTGCACAGCACAGATACGCAGTATTTT	CASSLHSTDTQYF
-	TRBV29-1	-	TRBJ1-5	TGCAGCGTTGAAGGAGGAGTTGGGGACGGGTCCCAGCATTTT	CSVEGGVGDGSQHF
-	TRBV27	TRBD1	TRBJ2-2	TGTGCCAGCAGCCTGGACAGGTTAAACACCGGGGAGCTGTTTTTT	CASSLDRLNTGELFF
once	TRBV2	-	TRBJ1-2	TGTGCCAGCAGTGAACTGGGAGTGGATGGCTACACCTTC	CASSELGVDGYTF
-	TRBV4-1	-	TRBJ1-4	TGCGCCAGCAGCCAAGAAGCCAGCCATAATGAAAAACTGTTTTTT	CASSQEASHNEKLFF
-	TRBV12-5	-	TRBJ2-3	TGTGCTAGTGGCTTACCAGATACGCAGTATTTT	CASGLPDTQYF
once	TRBV5-1	-	TRBJ2-6	TGCGCCAGCAGCCAAGGGACTGGGGCCAACGTCCTGACTTTC	CASSQGTGANVLTF
-	TRBV15	-	TRBJ2-1	TGTGCCACCAGCAGAGGTAGTGTACCTGAGCAGTTCTTC	CATSRGSVPEQFF
once	TRBV5-1	TRBD1	TRBJ2-3	TGCGCCAGCAGCTCCGGGACAGGGGGAGGGACAGATACGCAGTATTTT	CASSSGTGGGTDTQYF
-	TRBV10-3	-	TRBJ2-5	TGTGCCATCAGCCCCCTGAAGGACGCTAAACAAGAGACCCAGTACTTC	CAISPLKDAKQETQYF
-	TRBV18	TRBD1	TRBJ1-3	TGTGCCAGCTCACCAAGGGACAGGGCGGACACCATATATTTT	CASSPRDRADTIYF
-	TRBV11-2	-	TRBJ2-1	TGTGCCAGCAGCTTAGCCGGGAGCTCCTACAATGAGCAGTTCTTC	CASSLAGSSYNEQFF
-	TRBV11-2	-	TRBJ2-1	TGTGCCAGCAGCTTAATCGCGGGGAGACAGGGAAGTTTTGAGCAGTTCTTC	CASSLIAGRQGSFEQFF
-	TRBV29-1	-	TRBJ1-2	TGCAGCACCCCGGGGCATGACTATGGCTACACCTTC	CSTPGHDYGYTF
-	TRBV19	-	TRBJ2-3	TGTGCCACCAGGCGGACCGATTCCCTCACAGATACGCAGTATTTT	CATRRTDSLTDTQYF
-	TRBV29-1	TRBD1	TRBJ1-1	TGCAGCGTGGGCGGGGGGACAGCCAACTCTGAAGCTTTCTTT	CSVGGGTANSEAFF
-	TRBV7-9	-	TRBJ2-2	TGTGCCAGCAGCTGGTGGGGGCTAGCTGACACCGGGGAGCTGTTTTTT	CASSWWGLADTGELFF
-	TRBV4-1	-	TRBJ1-3	TGCGCCAGCAGCCAAGAAGGACTGCTCTCTGGAAACACCATATATTTT	CASSQEGLLSGNTIYF
-	TRBV28	-	TRBJ1-2	TGTGCCAGCAGTTCACAGGGCCCCTACTATGGCTACACCTTC	CASSSQGPYYGYTF